Listed below are T cell receptor beta chains from one sample, sequenced in a study of patients and donors after allogeneic stem cell transplantation. A single record per CDR3 protein comes from TCRdb applying MiXCR to the RT-PCR reads. The table records just over 55,000 distinct CDR3 sequences, about 14% of them present only once. The specimen was blood, either unsorted or a sorted T cell fraction (not recorded which). These TCRs come from a human donor who was either an allogeneic HSCT recipient or a stem cell or donor lymphocyte infusion donor (not recorded which). It is not recorded whose cells these are; they may come from a transplant donor. Each CDR3 is given with its conserved first and last residue. Fields, in order: CDR3 DNA, CDR3 protein, V gene, D gene, clone size, J gene, CDR3 length. D genes are given only for firm matches. Expanded clones get a size class; other rows say once, few or many, or leave the size out.

cdr3_nt: TGTGCCAGCAGGCCCGTCGAGGACAGGGGCTGGGGCTACACCTTC
cdr3_aa: CASRPVEDRGWGYTF
v_call: TRBV7-9
d_call: TRBD1
clone_size: NA
j_call: TRBJ1-2
cdr3_length: 15

cdr3_nt: TGTGCCAGCAGCTTATTTGCAGGGGACCTCTATGGCTACACCTTC
cdr3_aa: CASSLFAGDLYGYTF
v_call: TRBV13
d_call: NA
clone_size: many
j_call: TRBJ1-2
cdr3_length: 15

cdr3_nt: TGTGCCAGCAGCCAACCGACAGGCACCTACGAGCAGTACTTC
cdr3_aa: CASSQPTGTYEQYF
v_call: TRBV5-6
d_call: NA
clone_size: NA
j_call: TRBJ2-7
cdr3_length: 14

cdr3_nt: TGTGCCATCAGTGAAACATCCGGGACAGGGGGCAGGATAACTGAAGCTTTCTTT
cdr3_aa: CAISETSGTGGRITEAFF
v_call: TRBV10-3
d_call: TRBD1
clone_size: many
j_call: TRBJ1-1
cdr3_length: 18

cdr3_nt: TGTGCCAGCAGCGTAGAACAACGTATGGATACGCAGTATTTT
cdr3_aa: CASSVEQRMDTQYF
v_call: TRBV9
d_call: NA
clone_size: NA
j_call: TRBJ2-3
cdr3_length: 14

cdr3_nt: TGTGCCACCAGTGACTCTTACAATGAGCAGTTCTTC
cdr3_aa: CATSDSYNEQFF
v_call: TRBV24-1
d_call: NA
clone_size: NA
j_call: TRBJ2-1
cdr3_length: 12

cdr3_nt: TGTGCCAGCAGCCAGAGGGCAGGGTGGAACACTGAAGCTTTCTTT
cdr3_aa: CASSQRAGWNTEAFF
v_call: TRBV7-9
d_call: NA
clone_size: NA
j_call: TRBJ1-1
cdr3_length: 15

cdr3_nt: TGTGCCAGCAGCCCTGGGGCCGGTTTGGCGATCCTCTCTGGAAACACCATATATTTT
cdr3_aa: CASSPGAGLAILSGNTIYF
v_call: TRBV13
d_call: NA
clone_size: NA
j_call: TRBJ1-3
cdr3_length: 19

cdr3_nt: TGTGCCAGCAGCCCCACCGGGACAGGGGGACATGTTGAGCAGTTCTTC
cdr3_aa: CASSPTGTGGHVEQFF
v_call: TRBV3-1
d_call: TRBD1
clone_size: NA
j_call: TRBJ2-1
cdr3_length: 16

cdr3_nt: TGTGCCAGCAGTTTAAGTCCCGTCTACGAGCAGTACTTC
cdr3_aa: CASSLSPVYEQYF
v_call: TRBV27
d_call: NA
clone_size: NA
j_call: TRBJ2-7
cdr3_length: 13

cdr3_nt: TGTGCCAGCAGCTTGGTAGGCGCCCGTGCCACAGATACGCAGTATTTT
cdr3_aa: CASSLVGARATDTQYF
v_call: TRBV5-8
d_call: NA
clone_size: few
j_call: TRBJ2-3
cdr3_length: 16

cdr3_nt: TGTGCCAGCAGCTTAACGCCCGCGAACACTGAAGCTTTCTTT
cdr3_aa: CASSLTPANTEAFF
v_call: TRBV7-3
d_call: NA
clone_size: NA
j_call: TRBJ1-1
cdr3_length: 14

cdr3_nt: TGTGCCACCAGTGATTTCGGGAATGAGCAGTTCTTC
cdr3_aa: CATSDFGNEQFF
v_call: TRBV24-1
d_call: NA
clone_size: many
j_call: TRBJ2-1
cdr3_length: 12

cdr3_nt: TGTGCCAGCAGCGCCACCGGGACTAGTTACGAGCAGTACTTC
cdr3_aa: CASSATGTSYEQYF
v_call: TRBV9
d_call: TRBD2
clone_size: few
j_call: TRBJ2-7
cdr3_length: 14

cdr3_nt: TGCGCCAGCAGCCCCCGGCCCTTCGACGAGCAGTACTTC
cdr3_aa: CASSPRPFDEQYF
v_call: TRBV5-1
d_call: NA
clone_size: few
j_call: TRBJ2-7
cdr3_length: 13

cdr3_nt: TGTGCCAGCAGCGCCACCGGGACGGAGGCCTACGAGCACTACTTC
cdr3_aa: CASSATGTEAYEHYF
v_call: TRBV9
d_call: NA
clone_size: NA
j_call: TRBJ2-7
cdr3_length: 15

cdr3_nt: TGCGCCAGCAGCCGAACACAGGGGACCGGCATGAACACTGAAGCTTTCTTT
cdr3_aa: CASSRTQGTGMNTEAFF
v_call: TRBV4-1
d_call: TRBD1
clone_size: NA
j_call: TRBJ1-1
cdr3_length: 17

cdr3_nt: TGCAGTGCTAGAGATCCCAGGGTCACCTCTGGGGCCAACGTCCTGACTTTC
cdr3_aa: CSARDPRVTSGANVLTF
v_call: TRBV20-1
d_call: NA
clone_size: NA
j_call: TRBJ2-6
cdr3_length: 17

cdr3_nt: TGTGCCATCGGAGCACCGGGGACAGATACGCAGTATTTT
cdr3_aa: CAIGAPGTDTQYF
v_call: TRBV10-3
d_call: NA
clone_size: NA
j_call: TRBJ2-3
cdr3_length: 13

cdr3_nt: TGTGCCAGTAGGGCCGCCTTGGGGAAGAACACTGAAGCTTTCTTT
cdr3_aa: CASRAALGKNTEAFF
v_call: TRBV19
d_call: NA
clone_size: many
j_call: TRBJ1-1
cdr3_length: 15

cdr3_nt: TGTGCCACCAGTGACCTTGGGACTGCCGGTACGCAGTATTTT
cdr3_aa: CATSDLGTAGTQYF
v_call: TRBV24-1
d_call: NA
clone_size: NA
j_call: TRBJ2-3
cdr3_length: 14

cdr3_nt: TGTGCCAGCAGTTCGGGGCGCGGCCCCCCTAACTATGGCTACACCTTC
cdr3_aa: CASSSGRGPPNYGYTF
v_call: TRBV6-1
d_call: NA
clone_size: few
j_call: TRBJ1-2
cdr3_length: 16